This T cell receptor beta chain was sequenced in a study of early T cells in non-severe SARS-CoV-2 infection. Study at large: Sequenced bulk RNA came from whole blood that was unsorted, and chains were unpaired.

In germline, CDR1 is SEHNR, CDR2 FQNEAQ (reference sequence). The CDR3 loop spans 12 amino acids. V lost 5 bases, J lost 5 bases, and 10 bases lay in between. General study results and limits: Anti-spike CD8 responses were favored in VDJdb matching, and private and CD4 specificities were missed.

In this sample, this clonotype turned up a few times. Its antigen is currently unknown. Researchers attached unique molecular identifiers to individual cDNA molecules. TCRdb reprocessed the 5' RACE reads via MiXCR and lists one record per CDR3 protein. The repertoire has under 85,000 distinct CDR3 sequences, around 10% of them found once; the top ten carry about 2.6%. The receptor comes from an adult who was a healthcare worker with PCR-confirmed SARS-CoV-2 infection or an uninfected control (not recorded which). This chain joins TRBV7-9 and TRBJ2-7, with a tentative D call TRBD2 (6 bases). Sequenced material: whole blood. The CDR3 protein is CASSQRRDEQYF. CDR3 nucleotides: TGTGCCAGCAGCCAGAGGAGGGACGAGCAGTACTTC.